A few counts support the clone carrying this TCR beta chain. The antigen remains unidentified. Germline-derived CDR1 and CDR2 are MDHEN and SYDVKM. Trimming removed 2 bases from V and 8 bases from J, with 9 bases in between. The CDR3 runs to 13 residues. This sample was taken from a study of T cells in narcolepsy. Study conclusions and caveats: No autoreactive T cell clone sequences appeared in some memory CD4+ repertoires. Autoreactive clonotypes reportedly recurred in blood of same and different patients, not controls.

Assay: immunoSEQ multiplex PCR; the TCRdb copy retains only in-frame clones and omits some. The profile shows under 30,000 clones, under 85% of them singletons. This sequence joins TRBV28 and TRBJ1-4; D is ambiguous. The material sequenced was CD45RA- memory CD4+ T cells from PBMCs. The receptor's source is a human donor with narcolepsy. CDR3 sequence (DNA): TGTGCCAGCAGTTTAGGGATGCGGGAAAAACTGTTTTTT. Its protein product is CASSLGMREKLFF.